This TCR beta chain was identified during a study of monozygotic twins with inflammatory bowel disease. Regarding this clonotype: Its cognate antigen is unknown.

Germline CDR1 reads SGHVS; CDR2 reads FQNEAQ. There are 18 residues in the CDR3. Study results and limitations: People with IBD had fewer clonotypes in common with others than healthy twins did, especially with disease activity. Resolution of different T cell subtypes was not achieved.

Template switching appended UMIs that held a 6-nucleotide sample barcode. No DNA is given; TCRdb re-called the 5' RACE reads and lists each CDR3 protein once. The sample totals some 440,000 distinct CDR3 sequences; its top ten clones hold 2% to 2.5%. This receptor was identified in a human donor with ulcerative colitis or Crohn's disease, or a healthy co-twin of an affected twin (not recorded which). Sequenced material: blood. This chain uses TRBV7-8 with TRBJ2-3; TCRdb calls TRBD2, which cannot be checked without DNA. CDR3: CASSYWTSGSTSTDTQYF.